This T cell receptor beta chain emerged from a study of persistence of HIV-infected CD4 T cells. Points on this clone: The antigen remains undetermined.

This was the immunoSEQ version 4 assay in survey mode. Repertoires were generated with immunoSEQ multiplex PCR, while TCRdb's copy carries only in-frame clones and drops some. This sample yields approximately 45,000 clones, of which approximately 90% are seen a single time; around 3.2% belongs to the top ten. After removal of 3 bases from V and 8 bases from J, the junction contained 10 bases not matched to a gene. From germline, CDR1 is KGHDR and CDR2 SFDVKD. This CDR3 is built from 16 residues. This nonspecific control used anti-CD3/anti-CD28 bead stimulation of CD4+ T cells. CD4+ T cells upregulating both CD40 ligand and CD69 were sorted as responding cells.

This TCR was sampled from an adult woman with HIV who was CMV-seropositive. The material was CD4+ T cells sorted from PBMCs after 18-hour stimulation, obtained from a patient who received antiretroviral therapy. The V call is TRBV24-1, the J call TRBJ1-4; 8 nucleotides line up with TRBD1. CDR3 nucleotide sequence: TGTGCCACCAGTGATACCCGACAGGGGAAGGGGGAAAAACTGTTTTTT. This sequence encodes CATSDTRQGKGEKLFF.